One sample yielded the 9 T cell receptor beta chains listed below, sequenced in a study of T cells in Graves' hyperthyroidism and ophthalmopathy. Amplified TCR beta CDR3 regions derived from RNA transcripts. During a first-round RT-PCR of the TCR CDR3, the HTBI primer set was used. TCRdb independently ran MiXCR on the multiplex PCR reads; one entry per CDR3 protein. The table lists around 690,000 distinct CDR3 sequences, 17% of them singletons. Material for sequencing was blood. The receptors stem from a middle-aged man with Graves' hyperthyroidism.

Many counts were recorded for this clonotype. For the CDR3, the DNA is TGTGCCGCAAGGACAGACATGAACACTGAAGCTTTCTTT. Its translation: CAARTDMNTEAFF. The chain combines TRBV19 with TRBJ1-1, with a weak D call TRBD1 (6 bases). From germline, CDR1 is LNHDA and CDR2 SQIVND (reference sequence). Trimming removed 11 bases at V and 0 bases at J, with 13 bases between. The CDR3 has 13 amino acids.

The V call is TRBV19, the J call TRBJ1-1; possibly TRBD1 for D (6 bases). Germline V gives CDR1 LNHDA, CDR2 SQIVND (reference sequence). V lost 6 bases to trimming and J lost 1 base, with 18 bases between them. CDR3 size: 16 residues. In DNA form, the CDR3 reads TGTGCCAGTAGCGTCGACCGCCGAGGGGGGAACACTGAAGCTTTCTTT. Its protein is CASSVDRRGGNTEAFF.

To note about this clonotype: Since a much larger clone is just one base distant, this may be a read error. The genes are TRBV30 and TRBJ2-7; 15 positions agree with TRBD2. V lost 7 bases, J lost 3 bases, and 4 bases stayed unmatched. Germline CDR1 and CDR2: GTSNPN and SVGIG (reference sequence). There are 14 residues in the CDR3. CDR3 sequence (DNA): TGTGCCTCGGGGACTAGCGGGAGGATCTACGAGCAGTACTTC. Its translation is CASGTSGRIYEQYF. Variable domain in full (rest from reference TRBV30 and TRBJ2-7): SQTIHQWPATLVQPVGSPLSLECTVEGTSNPNLYWYRQAAGRGLQLLFYSVGIGQISSEVPQNLSASRPQDRQFILSSKKLLLSDSGFYLCASGTSGRIYEQYFGPGTRLTVT.

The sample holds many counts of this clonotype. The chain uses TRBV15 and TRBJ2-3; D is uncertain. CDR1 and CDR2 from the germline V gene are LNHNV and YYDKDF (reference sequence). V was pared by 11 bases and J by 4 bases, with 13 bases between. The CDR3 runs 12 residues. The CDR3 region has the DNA TGTGCCGCGTCCGAACGGGCAGATACGCAGTATTTT. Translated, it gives CAASERADTQYF.

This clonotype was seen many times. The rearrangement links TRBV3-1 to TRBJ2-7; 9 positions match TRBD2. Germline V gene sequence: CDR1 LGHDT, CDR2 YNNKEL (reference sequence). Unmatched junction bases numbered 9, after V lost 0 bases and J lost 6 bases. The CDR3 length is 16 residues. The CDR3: CASSQEALAGAFEQYF. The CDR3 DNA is TGTGCCAGCAGCCAAGAAGCGTTAGCGGGAGCATTCGAGCAGTACTTC.

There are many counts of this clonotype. The CDR3 DNA reads as TGTGCCTGGAGTGGGGGACAGGGCACAGATACGCAGTATTTT. It specifies CAWSGGQGTDTQYF. The V gene is TRBV30, the J gene TRBJ2-3; TRBD1 matches at 8 bases. Germline CDR1 reads GTSNPN; CDR2 reads SVGIG (reference sequence). This CDR3 spans 14 amino acids. Trimming at V came to 1 base and at J to 1 base, leaving 1 base not matched to a gene.

CDR3 region: CASSLGTIRDEQFF. CDR3 coding DNA: TGTGCCAGCAGCTTAGGCACCATAAGGGATGAGCAGTTCTTC. This chain joins TRBV13 and TRBJ2-1; D ambiguous. The CDR3 is made up of 14 amino acids. Trimming stripped 0 bases from V and 8 bases from J, with 11 bases between. Looked up from germline, CDR1 is PRHDT and CDR2 is FYEKMQ (reference sequence).

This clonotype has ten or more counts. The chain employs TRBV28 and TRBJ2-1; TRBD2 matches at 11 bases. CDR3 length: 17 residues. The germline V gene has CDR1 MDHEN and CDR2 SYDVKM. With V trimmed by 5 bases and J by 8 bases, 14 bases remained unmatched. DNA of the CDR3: TGTGCCAGCAGTATACCCGGGGGTAGCGGGAGGGCCGATGAGCAGTTCTTC. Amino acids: CASSIPGGSGRADEQFF.

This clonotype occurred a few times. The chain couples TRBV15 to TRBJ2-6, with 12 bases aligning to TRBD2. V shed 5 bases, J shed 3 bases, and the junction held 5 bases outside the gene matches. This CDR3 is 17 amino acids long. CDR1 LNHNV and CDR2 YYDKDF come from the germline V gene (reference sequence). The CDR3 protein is CATSSGLAGFGANVLTF. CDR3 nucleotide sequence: TGTGCCACCAGCTCTGGACTAGCGGGATTTGGGGCCAACGTCCTGACTTTC.